Below, 24 T cell receptor beta chains from the same sample are listed, as sequenced in a study of blood T cell repertoires in COVID-19. This table comes from immunoSEQ multiplex PCR, and its TCRdb copy is limited to in-frame clones, with some not included. Here the sample spans under 140,000 clones, nearly 90% being singletons. The sequencing sample was made of peripheral blood. The receptors come from a human donor in a cohort sampled during active COVID-19.

The CDR3 region is CSVDRGTGGEQYF. The CDR3 nucleotides are TGCAGCGTTGATAGGGGGACGGGCGGCGAGCAGTACTTC. The rearrangement joins TRBV29-1 to TRBJ2-7; possible D gene TRBD1, 6 bases. CDR3 size: 13 residues. The V end lost 3 bases, the J end lost 6 bases, and 15 bases lay between the germline ends. Germline lookup yields CDR1 SQVTM and CDR2 ANQGSEA.

V usage is TRBV5-1 and J usage is TRBJ1-2; D not resolved. V was shortened by 3 bases and J by 2 bases, with 14 bases between the two germline ends. This CDR3 is built from 15 residues. Germline-derived CDR1 and CDR2 are SGHRS and YFSETQ. CDR3 coding DNA: TGCGCCAGCAGCTCCACATCGACTCAGAACTATGGCTACACCTTC. Residues: CASSSTSTQNYGYTF.

The chain recombines TRBV27 with TRBJ1-6; the D gene is possibly TRBD1 (6 bases). V was clipped by 5 bases and J by 7 bases, with 9 bases between them. The CDR3 totals 13 residues. Germline V lookup: CDR1 MNHEY, CDR2 SMNVEV (reference sequence). This chain's CDR3 is CASSGTPNSPLHF. CDR3 DNA: TGTGCCAGCAGTGGGACACCCAATTCACCCCTCCACTTT.

This chain uses TRBV2 with TRBJ2-4, with D tentatively TRBD1 (5 bases). The CDR3 runs to 15 residues. Trimming pared 7 bases from V and 0 bases from J, leaving 13 bases between. Germline V gene data show CDR1 as SNHLY and CDR2 as FYNNEI. The CDR3 sequence is CASIMDNIAKNIQYF. The CDR3 DNA follows: TGTGCCAGCATCATGGACAATATAGCCAAAAACATTCAGTACTTC.

The V and J genes are TRBV3-1 (or the pseudogene TRBV3-2) and TRBJ2-5; TRBD2 aligns across 8 bases. The trim removed 4 bases at V and 3 bases at J, leaving 4 bases unmatched. Germline V gene lookup returns CDR1 LGHDT and CDR2 YNNKEL (reference sequence). This CDR3 contains 14 residues. The CDR3 region is CASSLGTRKETQYF. CDR3 nucleotide sequence: TGTGCCAGCAGCCTTGGGACTAGGAAAGAGACCCAGTACTTC.

V is TRBV18 and J is TRBJ2-6; 8 nucleotides line up with TRBD1. V lost 0 bases, J lost 0 bases, and 7 bases stayed unmatched. Per germline, CDR1 KGHSH and CDR2 LQKENI. The CDR3 runs to 19 residues. The CDR3 region is CASSPPGGQANSGANVLTF. The CDR3 DNA sequence: TGTGCCAGCTCACCACCGGGGGGACAGGCCAACTCTGGGGCCAACGTCCTGACTTTC.

The CDR3 reads CASSTGQSYNSPLHF. The CDR3 coding sequence is TGCGCCAGCTCCACAGGGCAATCCTATAATTCACCCCTCCACTTT. This sequence joins TRBV5-1 and TRBJ1-6; D may be TRBD1 (6 bases). The ends were cut back, 7 bases at V and 1 base at J, with 12 bases in the middle. The CDR3 sequence is 15 residues long. Germline lookup yields CDR1 SGHRS and CDR2 YFSETQ. Combining the CDR3 with reference TRBV5-1 and TRBJ1-6 gives the whole variable domain KAGVTQTPRYLIKTRGQQVTLSCSPISGHRSVSWYQQTPGQGLQFLFEYFSETQRNKGNFPGRFSGRQFSNSRSEMNVSTLELGDSALYLCASSTGQSYNSPLHFGNGTRLTVT.

In DNA form, the CDR3 reads TGCGCCAGCAGCCAAGTGGACGGCGGGAGCTCCTACAATGAGCAGTTCTTC. It is translated as CASSQVDGGSSYNEQFF. V and J are TRBV4-3 and TRBJ2-1; 7 bases line up with TRBD2. The CDR3 length is 17 residues. Germline CDR1 reads LGHNA; CDR2 reads YSLEER. J lost 0 bases, V lost 1 base, and 6 bases had no gene match.

This chain joins TRBV10-3 and TRBJ1-5; 9 bases align to TRBD1. The germline V gene encodes CDR1 ENHRY and CDR2 SYGVKD. The CDR3 has 13 amino acids. Trimming at V came to 8 bases and at J to 5 bases, leaving 4 bases not matched to a gene. The CDR3 loop is CAIARTGDQPQHF. The CDR3 bases are TGTGCCATCGCCAGGACAGGGGATCAGCCCCAGCATTTT.

The chain is built from TRBV2 and TRBJ1-5, with 8 bases lining up with TRBD1. V trimming: 4 bases; J trimming: 6 bases; junction bases outside the gene matches: 8. The CDR3 is 15 amino acids. Germline V CDR1 and CDR2: SNHLY, FYNNEI. The CDR3 loop is CASSVEGQGGQPQHF. DNA of the CDR3: TGTGCCAGCAGTGTGGAAGGACAGGGAGGTCAGCCCCAGCATTTT. The variable domain in full, with the rest retrieved from reference TRBV2 and TRBJ1-5, is EPEVTQTPSHQVTQMGQEVILRCVPISNHLYFYWYRQILGQKVEFLVSFYNNEISEKSEIFDDQFSVERPDGSNFTLKIRSTKLEDSAMYFCASSVEGQGGQPQHFGDGTRLSIL.

J is TRBJ2-7 and V is TRBV28; perhaps TRBD1 as D (5 bases). The CDR3 runs 13 residues. The germline V gene encodes CDR1 MDHEN and CDR2 SYDVKM. V was cut by 3 bases and J by 6 bases, with 12 bases left in between. CDR3 DNA sequence: TGTGCCAGCAGTTTCAATACAGGTCTCGAGCAGTACTTC. This gives the protein CASSFNTGLEQYF.

CDR3 region: CASSAESIWDRVSVGELFF. In nucleotides, the CDR3 is TGTGCCAGCAGTGCGGAATCAATATGGGACAGGGTTTCTGTCGGGGAGCTGTTTTTT. This chain connects TRBV6-1 to TRBJ2-2, with 9 positions matching TRBD1. From germline, CDR1 is MNHNS and CDR2 SASEGT. J gave up 7 bases and V 4 bases, and 19 bases lay outside the gene matches. There are 19 residues in the CDR3.

This chain links TRBV7-9 with TRBJ1-4; no firm D call. Looked up from germline, CDR1 is SEHNR and CDR2 is FQNEAQ (reference sequence). Trimming shortened V by 5 bases and J by 5 bases, and 9 bases separated the two germline ends. CDR3 length: 13 residues. CDR3 sequence: CASSPLANEKLFF. The CDR3 nucleotides read TGTGCCAGCAGCCCACTCGCCAATGAAAAACTGTTTTTT.

V usage is TRBV7-3 and J usage is TRBJ1-1; unclear D gene. The CDR3 has 14 amino acids. The ends were cut back, 2 bases at V and 0 bases at J, with 7 bases in the middle. Per germline, CDR1 SGHTA and CDR2 FQGTGA. In nucleotides, the CDR3 is TGTGCCAGCAGCTTAGAGCCGTTGAACACTGAAGCTTTCTTT. As protein: CASSLEPLNTEAFF. Together with reference TRBV7-3 and TRBJ1-1, the CDR3 gives the full variable domain: GAGVSQTPSNKVTEKGKYVELRCDPISGHTALYWYRQSLGQGPEFLIYFQGTGAADDSGLPNDRFFAVRPEGSVSTLKIQRTERGDSAVYLCASSLEPLNTEAFFGQGTRLTVV.

The J gene is TRBJ1-4, the V gene TRBV18; TRBD1 aligns across 8 bases. The germline CDR1 and CDR2 sequences are KGHSH and LQKENI. This CDR3 contains 17 residues. Unmatched junction bases numbered 8, after V lost 5 bases and J lost 0 bases. The CDR3 loop is CASSNKPGQATNEKLFF. The CDR3, as DNA: TGTGCCAGCTCAAACAAACCGGGACAGGCAACTAATGAAAAACTGTTTTTT.

This chain links TRBV6-4 with TRBJ2-4; 14 bases map to TRBD2. The CDR3 contains 18 residues. V gave up 6 bases and J gave up 1 base; unmatched junction bases: 8. Germline values: CDR1 MRHNA, CDR2 SNTAGT. CDR3 sequence (DNA): TGTGCCAGCAGGACTAGCGGGAGGGAGATTGGGGCCAAAAACATTCAGTACTTC. Encoded protein: CASRTSGREIGAKNIQYF.

The chain couples TRBV6-5 to TRBJ2-7; 14 bases are a match to TRBD2. V was pared by 8 bases and J by 5 bases, with 5 bases of the junction left unmatched. This CDR3 contains 14 residues. The germline gives CDR1 MNHEY, CDR2 SVGAGI. CDR3 in amino acids: CASGSTSGRDEQYF. DNA of the CDR3: TGTGCCAGCGGCTCGACTAGCGGGAGGGACGAGCAGTACTTC.

This chain links TRBV6-5 with TRBJ1-6, with TRBD1 matching over 9 bases. The V gene's germline CDR1 is MNHEY and CDR2 SVGAGI. V shed 5 bases and J 10 bases; nucleotides not matched to a gene: 9. The CDR3 contains 15 residues. This chain's CDR3 is CASSNRQGERSPLHF. The CDR3 DNA reads as TGTGCCAGCAGTAACCGACAGGGGGAGAGATCACCCCTCCACTTT.

The chain couples TRBV7-2 to TRBJ1-5; weak D call: TRBD1 (5 bases). Germline V CDR1 and CDR2: SGHTA, FQGNSA. The V end lost 2 bases, the J end lost 7 bases, and 12 bases lay between the germline ends. This CDR3 has 14 amino acids. The CDR3 DNA reads TGTGCCAGCAGCTTAAAGATAGGGGCCCAGCCCCAGCATTTT. Translation gives CASSLKIGAQPQHF.

The rearrangement joins TRBV28 to TRBJ1-5; D possibly corresponds to TRBD1 (6 bases). The V gene lost 1 base and the J gene lost 7 bases, with 11 bases spanning the gap. Germline V gives CDR1 MDHEN, CDR2 SYDVKM. The CDR3 sequence is 14 residues long. The CDR3 reads CASSLYRDGQPQHF. The CDR3 DNA reads as TGTGCCAGCAGTTTATACAGGGATGGCCAGCCCCAGCATTTT. The whole variable domain, remainder taken from reference TRBV28 and TRBJ1-5, is DVKVTQSSRYLVKRTGEKVFLECVQDMDHENMFWYRQDPGLGLRLIYFSYDVKMKEKGDIPEGYSVSREKKERFSLILESASTNQTSMYLCASSLYRDGQPQHFGDGTRLSIL.

V gene TRBV18 combines with J gene TRBJ1-4; D is possibly TRBD1 (5 bases). From germline, CDR1 is KGHSH and CDR2 LQKENI. V was trimmed by 1 base and J by 4 bases, leaving 13 bases between them. This CDR3 region has 16 residues. This chain's CDR3 is CASSPRRGDGNEKLFF. For the CDR3, the DNA is TGTGCCAGCTCACCACGCCGCGGGGACGGTAATGAAAAACTGTTTTTT.

The table lists this clone with a few counts. V usage is TRBV5-1 and J usage is TRBJ2-6; D gene ambiguous. Germline loops: CDR1 SGHRS, CDR2 YFSETQ. This CDR3 spans 14 amino acids. V was trimmed by 1 base and J by 2 bases, leaving 4 bases between them. CDR3 DNA sequence: TGCGCCAGCAGCTTGACAGCTGGGGCCAACGTCCTGACTTTC. It specifies CASSLTAGANVLTF.

The V call is TRBV28, the J call TRBJ2-3; a weak D match, TRBD1 (6 bases). Per germline, CDR1 MDHEN and CDR2 SYDVKM. The CDR3 has 13 residues. Trimming shortened V by 8 bases and J by 3 bases, and 12 bases separated the two germline ends. The CDR3 DNA sequence: TGTGCCAGCTCTTATCAGGGGACAGATACGCAGTATTTT. Its translation: CASSYQGTDTQYF. The complete variable domain, with remaining parts taken from reference TRBV28 and TRBJ2-3, reads DVKVTQSSRYLVKRTGEKVFLECVQDMDHENMFWYRQDPGLGLRLIYFSYDVKMKEKGDIPEGYSVSREKKERFSLILESASTNQTSMYLCASSYQGTDTQYFGPGTRLTVL.

This chain connects TRBV29-1 to TRBJ2-3, with D tentatively TRBD1 (6 bases). This CDR3 region has 14 residues. From germline, CDR1 is SQVTM and CDR2 ANQGSEA. Trimming cost V 4 bases and J 2 bases, with 13 bases left between them. The CDR3 sequence is CSVGNRVNTDTQYF. In DNA, the CDR3 is TGCAGCGTTGGAAACAGGGTCAACACAGATACGCAGTATTTT.